These T cell receptor beta chains were read from a single sample in a study of shared clonotypes between healthy human individuals. The protocol was immunoSEQ multiplex PCR, while the TCRdb copy is restricted to in-frame clones and leaves out a portion. In the table there are a few hundred thousand clones, roughly 79% of which are singletons. Sequenced material: PBMCs. Every receptor here comes from a woman in her thirties or forties in good health. Some clones in this sample may be carry-over from other donors' samples. CDR3s include the opening cysteine and the closing phenylalanine or tryptophan. D genes are given only for firm matches. Clone size, where shown, is once, few, many, or a class for clones that have expanded.

d_call j_call clone_size v_call cdr3_nt cdr3_aa
. TRBJ1-1 few TRBV29-1 TGCAGCGTATCAGACACTGAAGCTTTCTTT CSVSDTEAFF
. TRBJ2-5 once TRBV5-1 TGCGCCAGCAGCTGGAGCCAAGAGACCCAGTACTTC CASSWSQETQYF
. TRBJ1-4 . TRBV6-6 TGTGCCAGCAGTAGGGGGGGTGAAGATGAAAAACTGTTTTTT CASSRGGEDEKLFF
TRBD2 TRBJ2-5 . TRBV5-4 TGTGCCAGCAGCTTGGAACTAGCGGGAGGGCGGGGAACCCAGTACTTC CASSLELAGGRGTQYF
TRBD2 TRBJ2-1 . TRBV9 TGTGCCAGCAGCCCCGGGAGGACTAGCGTGGAAGAGCAGTTCTTC CASSPGRTSVEEQFF
. TRBJ1-1 . TRBV20-1 TGCAGTGCCACAGAAGGGGGAGAAGCTTTCTTT CSATEGGEAFF
. TRBJ1-1 . TRBV5-6 TGTGCCAGCAGCCTCAGGGACGTCGGTGGGCCTGAAGCTTTCTTT CASSLRDVGGPEAFF
. TRBJ2-1 few TRBV11-2 TGTGCCAGCAGCTTAGATCGGGGAACAGTGAATGAGCAGTTCTTC CASSLDRGTVNEQFF
TRBD1 TRBJ2-2 . TRBV29-1 TGCAGCGCATTGTCCGGGACAGGGGGCCTTGACGGGGAGCTGTTTTTT CSALSGTGGLDGELFF
. TRBJ1-1 . TRBV2 TGTGCCAGCAGTGAAGAAGGAATGAACACTGAAGCTTTCTTT CASSEEGMNTEAFF
. TRBJ2-5 . TRBV29-1 TGCAGCGTTCACGACAGCCAAGAGACCCAGTACTTC CSVHDSQETQYF
. TRBJ2-1 . TRBV10-3 TGTGCCATCGGAAAAGAATCCTACAATGAGCAGTTCTTC CAIGKESYNEQFF
. TRBJ2-3 . TRBV28 TGTGCCAGCAGTTTGGGGGGTGGCACAGATACGCAGTATTTT CASSLGGGTDTQYF
TRBD2 TRBJ2-5 . TRBV4-1 TGCGCCAGCAGCCGGGCTAGCGGGAGTTTCGAGACCCAGTACTTC CASSRASGSFETQYF
. TRBJ2-7 once TRBV19 TGTGCCAGCCGGCCCCCGGGACCCTCGGAGCAGTACTTC CASRPPGPSEQYF
. TRBJ1-4 once TRBV18 TGTGCCAGCTCAGCGGTTAAGCGGGACGAAAAACTGTTTTTT CASSAVKRDEKLFF
TRBD1 TRBJ2-7 . TRBV18 TGTGCCAGCTCACCCCCGGGAGGACAGGGGGACGAGCAGTACTTC CASSPPGGQGDEQYF
. TRBJ1-2 . TRBV14 TGTGCCAGCAGCCAGGGGGCTTCTCCGGCCTATGGCTACACCTTC CASSQGASPAYGYTF
. TRBJ1-1 . TRBV6-1 TGTGCCAGCAAGTTTGGCGGGAACACTGAAGCTTTCTTT CASKFGGNTEAFF
TRBD2 TRBJ2-7 . TRBV4-1 TGCGCCAGCAGCCAAGGGTACACGGGACTAGCGGCATCCAGCCTCGCCTACGAGCAGTACTTC CASSQGYTGLAASSLAYEQYF
. TRBJ2-3 . TRBV5-4 TGTGCCAGCAGCTTGGATGGAGATACGCAGTATTTT CASSLDGDTQYF
TRBD2 TRBJ2-1 . TRBV19 TGTGCCAGTAGTACCGTAGCGGGAGAGGCTGAGCAGTTCTTC CASSTVAGEAEQFF
TRBD2 TRBJ2-7 . TRBV6-1 TGTGCCAGCGGGTTAGCGGGAGTCGCCTACGAGCAGTACTTC CASGLAGVAYEQYF
. TRBJ2-7 few TRBV30 TGTGCCTGGAGTGGCACCTACGAGCAGTACTTC CAWSGTYEQYF
. TRBJ2-2 . TRBV2 TGTGCCAGCAGTGAAGAACGGACCGGGGAGCTGTTTTTT CASSEERTGELFF
. TRBJ2-5 . TRBV20-1 TGCAGTGGGGGAATAGAGACCCAGTACTTC CSGGIETQYF
. TRBJ2-7 . TRBV4-2 TGTGCCAGCAGCCATTGGGACCCCGAGCAGTACTTC CASSHWDPEQYF
. TRBJ2-7 . TRBV30 TGTGCCTGGAGCGTGGGATTAGGGGGAAACCTACCGGGGGAGCAGTACTTC CAWSVGLGGNLPGEQYF
TRBD1 TRBJ1-2 . TRBV29-1 TGCAGCGTCCAAGGGGGACAGGGGGCTTTTAACTATGGCTACACCTTC CSVQGGQGAFNYGYTF
TRBD2 TRBJ2-1 many TRBV30 TGTGCCTGGAGTGAGGGACTAGCGGGAAGGGATGAGCAGTTCTTC CAWSEGLAGRDEQFF
. TRBJ2-7 . TRBV27 TGTGCCAGCACCTTAGGGGCCGACTACGAGCAGTACTTC CASTLGADYEQYF
. TRBJ2-6 few TRBV7-3 TGTGCCAGCAGCTTAAGTGGTCGGGACTCCACTACTGGGGCCAACGTCCTGACTTTC CASSLSGRDSTTGANVLTF
TRBD2 TRBJ2-3 . TRBV4-3 TGCGCCAGCAGCCAAGGTGCGGGAGCAGATACGCAGTATTTT CASSQGAGADTQYF
. TRBJ2-2 once TRBV7-7 TGTGCTAGCAGCTTAGGAAGGACAGCCAACACCGGGGAGCTGTTTTTT CASSLGRTANTGELFF
TRBD1 TRBJ1-6 . TRBV9 TGTGCCAGCGGACAGGGGGGTTCACCCCTCCACTTT CASGQGGSPLHF
. TRBJ2-3 . TRBV7-9 TGTGCCAGCAGCTCCCAACGGGTCCGCACAGATACGCAGTATTTT CASSSQRVRTDTQYF
TRBD1 TRBJ2-5 . TRBV11-2 TGTGCCAGCAGCTTAGGTGTTGGGGGACAGTCGTGGTACTTC CASSLGVGGQSWYF
TRBD1 TRBJ1-2 . TRBV29-1 TGCAGCGTTGTCCCTGGGACAGGGAGTAACTATGGCTACACCTTC CSVVPGTGSNYGYTF
TRBD1 TRBJ1-3 . TRBV2 TGTGCCAGCAGTGACCTGACAGGGAGCACCATATATTTT CASSDLTGSTIYF
. TRBJ1-5 . TRBV5-5 TGTGCCAGCAGCTTGTCTTTCCGGCAGCCCCAGCATTTT CASSLSFRQPQHF
. TRBJ1-3 . TRBV28 TGTGCCAGCAGTTTACCCCCGGGTGCCGGAAACACCATATATTTT CASSLPPGAGNTIYF
. TRBJ2-1 . TRBV7-9 TGTGCCAGCAGTTCAGGAGCCTACAATGAGCAGTTCTTC CASSSGAYNEQFF
. TRBJ2-7 . TRBV7-9 TGTGCCAGCAGCTCCACTCGGACGGGATCCTACGAGCAGTACTTC CASSSTRTGSYEQYF
. TRBJ2-5 . TRBV20-1 TGCAGTGCTCTAACCCAGTACTTC CSALTQYF